This T cell receptor (beta chain) originates from a study of blood T cell repertoires in COVID-19. TCRdb's copy holds only in-frame clones and misses some; the assay was immunoSEQ multiplex PCR. This repertoire shows 250,000 to 300,000 clones, more than 75% found once; its top ten account for under 3%. The CDR3 totals 14 residues. Between the trimmed V and J ends, which lost 4 bases and 8 bases, there was a span of 20 bases. Germline-derived CDR1 and CDR2 are GTSNPN and SVGIG (reference sequence). The receptor was derived from a woman aged 40-49 years with acute COVID-19. Sequencing was carried out using PBMCs or T cells enriched from blood (not recorded which). The rearrangement joins TRBV30 to TRBJ1-2; a weak D match, TRBD1 (5 bases). CDR3 DNA sequence: TGTGCCTGGACCCGGGCCTCGGGGGTGCAGGGCTACACCTTC. Translated: CAWTRASGVQGYTF.